The 10 T cell receptor beta chains listed next were all sequenced from one sample in a study of cytomegalovirus exposure and HLA in healthy donors. Clones were sequenced by immunoSEQ multiplex PCR, and TCRdb holds only the in-frame ones, with some missing. The sample records about 98,000 clones, about 95% being singletons. The material sequenced was PBMCs. The receptors were gathered from a young woman in good health and CMV-seronegative.

The chain carries TRBV6-1 and TRBJ1-2; 9 bases fit TRBD1. Looked up from germline, CDR1 is MNHNS and CDR2 is SASEGT. The CDR3 sequence is 15 residues long. J lost 5 bases, V lost 9 bases, and 13 bases had no gene match. The DNA of the CDR3 is TGTGCCAGTTTGACCAATTTCGGGACAGGGTATGGCTACACCTTC. Residues: CASLTNFGTGYGYTF.

This clone occurred once. The chain employs TRBV5-1 and TRBJ1-1; unclear D gene. With 0 bases removed from V and 1 base from J, the gap between germline ends came to 4 bases. The CDR3 runs to 13 residues. CDR1 is SGHRS, CDR2 YFSETQ, per germline. CDR3 sequence: CASSLAGNTEAFF. Here the CDR3 DNA reads TGCGCCAGCAGCTTGGCAGGGAACACTGAAGCTTTCTTT.

The CDR3 region has the DNA TGTGCCAGTAGTATAGATGCGGACTGGACTCCGCAGCCCCAGCATTTT. Translating it yields CASSIDADWTPQPQHF. The chain joins TRBV19 to TRBJ1-5; unclear D gene. Trimming took off 0 bases at V and 7 bases at J, with 16 bases between the two ends. There are 16 residues in the CDR3. Germline V CDR1 and CDR2: LNHDA, SQIVND (reference sequence).

The CDR3 reads CASSETQRDAYNEQFF. Written as DNA, the CDR3 is TGTGCCAGCAGTGAAACTCAGCGGGATGCTTACAATGAGCAGTTCTTC. The chain couples TRBV25-1 to TRBJ2-1; 7 bases are a match to TRBD2. V dropped 2 bases and J dropped 4; count of bases not matched to a gene: 8. The CDR3 spans 16 residues. Germline V lookup: CDR1 MGHDK, CDR2 SYGVNS.

Comments on this clone: Other DNA sequences of this sample code for an identical CDR3. CDR3 nucleotides: TGCAGCGGGCGAACTAGCGGATTGACCGGGGAGCTGTTTTTT. Translating gives CSGRTSGLTGELFF. The chain joins TRBV29-1 to TRBJ2-2, with TRBD2 matching over 8 bases. CDR1 is SQVTM and CDR2 is ANQGSEA in the germline V gene. Losses at the gene ends were 7 bases for V and 5 bases for J; bases not matched to a gene: 9. The CDR3 length is 14 residues.

A note on this clone: Other DNA sequences in the same sample also yield this CDR3. CDR3 in amino acids: CASSLVAGSYNEQFF. The CDR3 region has the DNA TGCGCCAGCAGCTTGGTTGCGGGATCCTACAATGAGCAGTTCTTC. The chain links TRBV5-1 to TRBJ2-1, with D maybe TRBD2 (6 bases). Trimming left V 0 bases short and J 1 base short, with 8 bases between. The CDR3 runs 15 residues. In germline, CDR1 is SGHRS, CDR2 YFSETQ.

The V and J genes are TRBV4-3 and TRBJ1-4; the D gene is possibly TRBD1 (6 bases). Trimming took off 4 bases at V and 8 bases at J, with 29 bases between the two ends. CDR1 and CDR2 from the germline V gene are LGHNA and YSLEER. CDR3 size: 19 residues. The CDR3 DNA is TGCGCCAGCAGCCCTGATGGCCAAGACAGGAGCCATGGTAGCGAAAAACTGTTTTTT. This encodes CASSPDGQDRSHGSEKLFF.

This clone was counted once. The chain recombines TRBV6-1 with TRBJ1-5; the D gene is possibly TRBD1 (6 bases). CDR3 length: 14 amino acids. CDR1 is MNHNS, CDR2 SASEGT, per germline. The ends were cut back, 6 bases at V and 5 bases at J, with 14 bases in the middle. CDR3 region: CASSLTGIDQPQHF. CDR3 DNA sequence: TGTGCCAGCAGCCTCACAGGGATAGATCAGCCCCAGCATTTT.

The chain recombines TRBV6-1 with TRBJ1-5; 9 bases agree with TRBD1. The CDR3 covers 15 residues. Trimming took 11 bases from V and 5 from J; bases not matched to a gene: 13. Germline-derived CDR1 and CDR2 are MNHNS and SASEGT. CDR3 region: CAASPGGTGYQPQHF. The CDR3 DNA sequence: TGTGCCGCCTCCCCGGGAGGGACAGGGTATCAGCCCCAGCATTTT.

The V call is TRBV27, the J call TRBJ2-3, with 11 nucleotides matching TRBD2. Germline V gives CDR1 MNHEY, CDR2 SMNVEV (reference sequence). The CDR3 runs to 18 residues. Trimming at V came to 3 bases and at J to 3 bases, leaving 11 bases not matched to a gene. The chain's CDR3 is CASSLTSGVSRGTDTQYF. The DNA for the CDR3 is TGTGCCAGCAGTTTGACTAGCGGGGTCTCCCGGGGGACAGATACGCAGTATTTT.